This T cell receptor beta chain appears in the sequencing data of a study of T cells in localized non-small cell lung cancer. Study results and limitations: Median detection of top 100 tumor clones in adjacent lung was about 52 clones. Uninvolved adjacent lung had higher T cell clonality than tumor and all other tissues. Only one tumor region went through sequencing, so heterogeneity may still be there. Longer survival (overall) was linked to higher T cell density in blood.

In the case of this clone: Its antigen is not known.

Assay used: immunoSEQ multiplex PCR; TCRdb lists only in-frame clones, some missing. Found here are more than 1,200 clones, roughly 22% of them singletons; the top ten hold 9.2%. This receptor was obtained from a male donor at least 60 years old with stage III squamous cell lung carcinoma. The source material was lung tumor tissue, sampled before any cancer treatment.

The CDR3 DNA follows: TGTGCCAGCAGTCGATCCGGGACTAGCGGGAGAGGTGAGCAGTTCTTC. Translated, it gives CASSRSGTSGRGEQFF. This chain connects TRBV6-8 to TRBJ2-1; 14 positions match TRBD2. The length of the CDR3 is 16 residues. The V gene end was trimmed by 5 bases and the J gene end by 9 bases; junction bases not matched to a gene: 9. CDR1 MNHGY and CDR2 SAAAGT come from the germline V gene.